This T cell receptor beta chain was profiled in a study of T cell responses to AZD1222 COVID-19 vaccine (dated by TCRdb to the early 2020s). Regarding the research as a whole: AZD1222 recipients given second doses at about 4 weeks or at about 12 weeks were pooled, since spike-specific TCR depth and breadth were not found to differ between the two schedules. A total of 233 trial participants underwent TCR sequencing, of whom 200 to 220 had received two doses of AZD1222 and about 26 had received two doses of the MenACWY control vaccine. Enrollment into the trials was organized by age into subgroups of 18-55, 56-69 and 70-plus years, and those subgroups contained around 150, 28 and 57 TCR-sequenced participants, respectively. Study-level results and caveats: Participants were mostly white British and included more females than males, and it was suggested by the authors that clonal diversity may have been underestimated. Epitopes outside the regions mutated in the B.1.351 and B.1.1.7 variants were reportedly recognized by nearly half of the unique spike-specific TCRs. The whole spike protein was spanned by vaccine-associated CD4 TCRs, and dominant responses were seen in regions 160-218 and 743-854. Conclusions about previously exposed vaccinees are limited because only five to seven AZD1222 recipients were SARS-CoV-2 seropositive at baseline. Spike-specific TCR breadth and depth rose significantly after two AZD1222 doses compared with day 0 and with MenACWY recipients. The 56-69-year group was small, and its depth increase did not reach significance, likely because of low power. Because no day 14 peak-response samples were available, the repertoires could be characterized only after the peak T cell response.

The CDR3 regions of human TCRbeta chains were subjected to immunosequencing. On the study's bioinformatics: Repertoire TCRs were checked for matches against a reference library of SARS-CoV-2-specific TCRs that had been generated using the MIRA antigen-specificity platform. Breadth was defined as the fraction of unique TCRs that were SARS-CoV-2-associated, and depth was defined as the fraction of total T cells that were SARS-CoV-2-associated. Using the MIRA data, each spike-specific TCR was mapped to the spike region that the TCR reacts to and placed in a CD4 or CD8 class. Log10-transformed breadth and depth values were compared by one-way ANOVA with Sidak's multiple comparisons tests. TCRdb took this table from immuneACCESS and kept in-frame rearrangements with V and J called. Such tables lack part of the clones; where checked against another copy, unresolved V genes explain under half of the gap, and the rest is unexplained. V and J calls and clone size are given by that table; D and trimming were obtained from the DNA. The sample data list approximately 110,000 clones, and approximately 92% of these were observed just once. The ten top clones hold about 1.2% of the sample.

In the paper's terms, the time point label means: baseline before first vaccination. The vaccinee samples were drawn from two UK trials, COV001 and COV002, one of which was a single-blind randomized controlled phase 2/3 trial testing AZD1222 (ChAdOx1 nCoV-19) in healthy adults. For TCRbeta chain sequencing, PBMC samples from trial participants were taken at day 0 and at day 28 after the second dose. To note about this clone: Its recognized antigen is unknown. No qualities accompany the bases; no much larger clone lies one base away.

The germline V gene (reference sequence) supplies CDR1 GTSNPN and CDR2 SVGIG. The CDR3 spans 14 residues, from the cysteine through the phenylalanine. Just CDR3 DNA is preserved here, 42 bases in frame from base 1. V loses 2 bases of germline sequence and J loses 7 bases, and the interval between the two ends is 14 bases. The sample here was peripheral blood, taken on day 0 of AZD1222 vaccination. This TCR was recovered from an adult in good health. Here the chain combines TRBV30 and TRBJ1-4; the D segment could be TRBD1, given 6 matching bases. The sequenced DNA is TGTGCCTGGAGTACAGGGCTGGAAAGTGAAAAACTGTTTTTT. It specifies CAWSTGLESEKLFF.